Listed here are 7 T cell receptor beta chains from one sample, sequenced in a study of blood T cell repertoires in COVID-19. Profiled with immunoSEQ multiplex PCR; TCRdb holds only in-frame clones, not every one. The table records approximately 240,000 clones, 79% of them present only once. The sequenced material came from peripheral blood. These TCRs come from a woman aged 40-49 years with active or convalescent COVID-19.

The CDR3 protein is CASSLGEAGEQYF. The CDR3 DNA is TGTGCCAGCAGCTTAGGAGAGGCCGGCGAGCAGTACTTC. This chain joins TRBV11-1 and TRBJ2-7; D not certain. CDR3 length equals 13 residues. V was cut by 1 base and J by 6 bases, with 10 bases left in between. Germline V lookup: CDR1 SGHAT, CDR2 FQDESV (reference sequence). The full variable domain, its missing parts supplied by reference TRBV11-1 and TRBJ2-7, is EAEVAQSPRYKITEKSQAVAFWCDPISGHATLYWYRQILGQGPELLVQFQDESVVDDSQLPKDRFSAERLKGVDSTLKIQPAELGDSAMYLCASSLGEAGEQYFGPGTRLTVT.

This clone was counted only a few times. V is TRBV28 and J is TRBJ1-4, with 11 bases fitting TRBD1. The V segment lost 10 bases and the J segment 7 bases; nucleotides outside the gene matches: 11. Per the germline V gene, CDR1 is MDHEN and CDR2 is SYDVKM. The CDR3 spans 15 residues. The DNA for the CDR3 is TGTGCCATCAACCTTAGGGGGACAGGGGGTGAAAAACTGTTTTTT. Protein sequence: CAINLRGTGGEKLFF.

The V and J genes are TRBV11-2 and TRBJ2-5; D may be TRBD1 (5 bases). The CDR3 runs 13 residues. Germline V lookup: CDR1 SGHAT, CDR2 FQNNGV. The V end lost 5 bases, the J end lost 2 bases, and 9 bases lay between the germline ends. CDR3 sequence reads: CASSTTEQETQYF. Written as DNA, the CDR3 is TGTGCCAGCAGCACGACAGAACAAGAGACCCAGTACTTC.

This clone was seen a handful of times. As DNA, the CDR3 is TGTGCCAGCAGCTTAAGGATGGGGACATCTATCTATGGCTACACCTTC. Translated, it gives CASSLRMGTSIYGYTF. The V and J genes are TRBV11-2 and TRBJ1-2, with a tentative D call TRBD1 (6 bases). The CDR3 extends over 16 amino acids. CDR1 and CDR2 from the germline V gene are SGHAT and FQNNGV. V dropped 2 bases and J dropped 4 bases, with 17 bases sitting between them.

V is TRBV19 and J is TRBJ1-3; the D is unclear. Trimming left V 3 bases short and J 0 bases short, with 9 bases between. The length of the CDR3 is 15 residues. CDR1 LNHDA and CDR2 SQIVND come from the germline V gene (reference sequence). CDR3 nucleotide sequence: TGTGCCAGTAGTATCTGGACTGACTCTGGAAACACCATATATTTT. Its translation is CASSIWTDSGNTIYF.

The V gene is TRBV11-3, the J gene TRBJ2-3, with D perhaps TRBD2 (6 bases). The germline gives CDR1 SGHNT, CDR2 YENEEA. Trimming left V 1 base short and J 2 bases short, with 10 bases between. The CDR3 spans 15 residues. The CDR3 sequence is CASSLVGGATDTQYF. In DNA form, the CDR3 reads TGTGCCAGCAGCTTAGTCGGCGGGGCCACAGATACGCAGTATTTT.

Regarding this clone: Other DNA sequences from this sample encode an identical CDR3 as well. V gene TRBV18 combines with J gene TRBJ1-2, with 10 bases fitting TRBD1. The CDR3 is 14 residues long. The germline gives CDR1 KGHSH, CDR2 LQKENI. V lost 3 bases and J lost 8; bases outside the gene matches: 6. The DNA of the CDR3 is TGTGCCAGCTCACCCGGGACAGGGGATTACGGCTACACCTTC. Amino acids: CASSPGTGDYGYTF.